This entry concerns a single T cell receptor (beta chain). Method: immunoSEQ multiplex PCR; TCRdb's copy keeps in-frame clones and lacks some. The table shows about 320,000 clones, with roughly 90% occurring only once. The data originate from a study of blood T cell repertoires in COVID-19. The TCR sequence derives from a woman younger than 45 who had been exposed to COVID-19. Sequenced material: PBMCs or T cells enriched from blood (not recorded which).

The CDR3, as DNA: TGTGCCAGCAGCCTTGAGGGACAGGGCGGCGAGCAGTACTTC. This gives the protein CASSLEGQGGEQYF. The rearrangement uses TRBV4-2 and TRBJ2-7; 9 bases line up with TRBD1. V shed 4 bases and J 6 bases; nucleotides not matched to a gene: 7. Germline CDR1 and CDR2: LGHNA and YNFKEQ. The CDR3 contains 14 residues.